Only one count was recorded for the clone carrying this T cell receptor (beta chain). What it recognizes is unknown. The sample is drawn from a study of T-cell memory formation after mild COVID-19. Study details: The study found TCR clusters largely donor specific. Broader study findings: Nothing confirmed that second-wave clones peaking on day 37 were specific for SARS-CoV-2. Contracting clones from day 15 to 85 had balanced CD4/CD8; later expanders favoured CD4+.

TCRdb used MiXCR to reprocess the 5' RACE reads, holding one entry per CDR3 protein. The sample carries a few hundred thousand distinct CDR3 sequences, roughly 21% recorded once. Germline V CDR1 and CDR2: LNHDA, SQIVND (reference sequence). The trim removed 1 base at V and 2 bases at J, leaving 5 bases unmatched. The CDR3 is made up of 16 amino acids. The sequence was collected from an adult woman who had mild COVID-19 (a few samples of this study predate the infection). Cell type and time point are not known. This chain uses TRBV19 with TRBJ1-2; 9 nucleotides agree with TRBD1. Sequencing used PBMCs or a T cell subset sorted from them (not recorded which). The CDR3 is CASSIGGGQGNYGYTF. Here the CDR3 DNA reads TGTGCCAGTAGTATAGGCGGTGGACAGGGGAACTATGGCTACACCTTC.